Each of the 12 T cell receptor beta chains below was sequenced from the same sample in a study of shared clonotypes between healthy human individuals. Some clones are missing from TCRdb's copy, which holds only in-frame ones; the method was immunoSEQ multiplex PCR. This repertoire shows roughly 660,000 clones, about nine tenths found once; its top ten account for 34%. The sequencing sample was made of memory CD8+ T cells from PBMCs. Described subset: CD45RO+ cells pooled with CCR7-negative TemRA cells. Every receptor here comes from a man aged 18-30 years in good health. Some clones in this sample may be carry-over from other donors' samples.

This clone was seen more than once but under ten times. This sequence joins TRBV4-2 and TRBJ2-5; perhaps TRBD2 as D (5 bases). The CDR3 is 13 residues long. The V gene's germline CDR1 is LGHNA and CDR2 YNFKEQ. The V end was cut by 5 bases, the J end by 4 bases, with 11 bases between. As DNA, the CDR3 is TGTGCCAGCAGCGGAGGACGAGGAGAGACCCAGTACTTC. Protein: CASSGGRGETQYF.

This rearrangement joins TRBV6-6 to TRBJ2-4; D remains unclear. The germline V gene encodes CDR1 MNHNY and CDR2 SVGAGI (reference sequence). This CDR3 is built from 14 residues. The V gene lost 8 bases and the J gene lost 6 bases, with 17 bases spanning the gap. The CDR3 DNA is TGTGCCAGCCCGAAGTCCAGATGGAGAAACATTCAGTACTTC. It translates to CASPKSRWRNIQYF.

In DNA form, the CDR3 reads TGTGCCAGCAGCTTGGGATCCGCTGGCCTCCTTTTCACAGATACGCAGTATTTT. Protein product: CASSLGSAGLLFTDTQYF. The genes are TRBV5-5 and TRBJ2-3, with D uncertain. Germline V gene data show CDR1 as SGHKS and CDR2 as YYEKEE (reference sequence). The CDR3 extends over 18 amino acids. The V end lost 0 bases, the J end lost 2 bases, and 19 bases lay between the germline ends.

This chain connects TRBV30 to TRBJ2-7, with D perhaps TRBD1 (6 bases). Germline V CDR1 and CDR2: GTSNPN, SVGIG (reference sequence). The CDR3 runs 11 residues. Trimming removed 2 bases at V and 4 bases at J, with 6 bases between. The CDR3 here is CAWSQGYEQYF. DNA of the CDR3: TGTGCCTGGAGTCAGGGGTACGAGCAGTACTTC.

This chain joins TRBV27 and TRBJ2-7; either TRBD1 or TRBD2 may fit D (5 bases each). The germline V gene has CDR1 MNHEY and CDR2 SMNVEV (reference sequence). The CDR3 has 15 residues. Trimming pared 2 bases from V and 1 base from J, leaving 12 bases between. The CDR3 region has the DNA TGTGCCAGCAGTTTAGGGGCCGGCGGGTCCTACGAGCAGTACTTC. It is translated as CASSLGAGGSYEQYF.

V is TRBV9 and J is TRBJ2-3; no firm D call. Trimming shortened V by 0 bases and J by 6 bases, and 14 bases separated the two germline ends. CDR3 length: 15 amino acids. From germline, CDR1 is SGDLS and CDR2 YYNGEE. CDR3 in amino acids: CASSVAGPFGDTQYF. The CDR3 nucleotides are TGTGCCAGCAGCGTAGCCGGACCTTTTGGGGATACGCAGTATTTT.

The chain uses TRBV19 and TRBJ1-5; D is unresolved. Germline CDR1 and CDR2: LNHDA and SQIVND (reference sequence). The V end was cut by 1 base, the J end by 8 bases, with 15 bases between. CDR3 length: 15 amino acids. CDR3 bases: TGTGCCAGTAGTATAGGGTCGGGCCGGAGGGAGCCCCAGCATTTT. Its protein is CASSIGSGRREPQHF.

The chain links TRBV27 to TRBJ1-1, with D unclear. This CDR3 is built from 13 residues. Trimming left V 0 bases short and J 7 bases short, with 9 bases between. Germline CDR1 reads MNHEY; CDR2 reads SMNVEV (reference sequence). This CDR3 is CASSLSGDGEAFF. The CDR3 DNA reads TGTGCCAGCAGTTTATCGGGAGATGGTGAAGCTTTCTTT.

The CDR3, as DNA: TGTGCCAGCAGTTACTCGAACCCGTCAGACTACGAGCAGTACTTC. Translating it yields CASSYSNPSDYEQYF. The gene calls are TRBV6-6 and TRBJ2-7; D unresolved. Trimming cost V 0 bases and J 3 bases, with 12 bases left between them. Germline CDR1 MNHNY, CDR2 SVGAGI (reference sequence). There are 15 residues in the CDR3.

The chain combines TRBV11-2 with TRBJ1-2; D is unresolved. The V gene's germline CDR1 is SGHAT and CDR2 FQNNGV. The CDR3 is 15 amino acids. The V end was cut by 2 bases, the J end by 0 bases, with 10 bases between. As DNA, the CDR3 is TGTGCCAGCAGCTTACGTTCGCGGTCTAACTATGGCTACACCTTC. This sequence encodes CASSLRSRSNYGYTF.

This clone was detected once. The V gene is TRBV18, the J gene TRBJ1-2, with D maybe TRBD1 (5 bases). CDR1 is KGHSH and CDR2 is LQKENI in the germline V gene. The CDR3 consists of 16 residues. V was shortened by 6 bases and J by 5 bases, with 22 bases between the two germline ends. CDR3 nucleotide sequence: TGTGCCAGCTCCCCCAAAGAAAGGGGTCCGGGGTATGGCTACACCTTC. As protein: CASSPKERGPGYGYTF.

This rearrangement joins TRBV5-1 to TRBJ2-1, with 12 bases fitting TRBD2. CDR1 is SGHRS and CDR2 is YFSETQ in the germline V gene. CDR3 size: 15 residues. Germline trimming cut 5 bases from V and 6 bases from J; bases unmatched to any gene: 6. The CDR3 is CASSLGLAGFNEQFF. CDR3 DNA: TGCGCCAGCAGTCTTGGACTAGCGGGATTCAATGAGCAGTTCTTC.